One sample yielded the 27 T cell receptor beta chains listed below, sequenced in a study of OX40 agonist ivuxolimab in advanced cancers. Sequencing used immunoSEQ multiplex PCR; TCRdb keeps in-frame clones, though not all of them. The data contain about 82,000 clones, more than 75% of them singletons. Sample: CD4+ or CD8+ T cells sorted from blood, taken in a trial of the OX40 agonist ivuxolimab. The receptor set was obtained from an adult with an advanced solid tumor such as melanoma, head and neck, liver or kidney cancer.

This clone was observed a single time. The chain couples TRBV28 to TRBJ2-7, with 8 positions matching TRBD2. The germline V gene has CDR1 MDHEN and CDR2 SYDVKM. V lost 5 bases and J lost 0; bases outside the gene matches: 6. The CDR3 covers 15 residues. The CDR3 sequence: CASSPGTRSSYEQYF. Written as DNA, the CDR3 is TGTGCCAGCAGTCCCGGGACTAGGAGCTCCTACGAGCAGTACTTC.

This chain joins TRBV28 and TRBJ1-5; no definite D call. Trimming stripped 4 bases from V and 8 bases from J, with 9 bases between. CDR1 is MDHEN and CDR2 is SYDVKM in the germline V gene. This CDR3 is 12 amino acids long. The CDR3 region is CASSSLKEPQHF. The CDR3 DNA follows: TGTGCCAGCAGTTCCCTAAAAGAGCCCCAGCATTTT.

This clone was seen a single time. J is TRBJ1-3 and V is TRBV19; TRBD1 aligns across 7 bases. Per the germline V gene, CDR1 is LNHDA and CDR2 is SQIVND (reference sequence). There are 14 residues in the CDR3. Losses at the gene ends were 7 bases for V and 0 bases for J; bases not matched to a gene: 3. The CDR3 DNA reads TGTGCCAGTATGCCAGGGGGCTCTGGAAACACCATATATTTT. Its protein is CASMPGGSGNTIYF.

In nucleotides, the CDR3 is TGTGCCAGCAGCTTAGTCTACGGGGGTCAGCCCCAGCATTTT. Amino acids: CASSLVYGGQPQHF. The chain carries TRBV7-6 and TRBJ1-5; tentative D call: TRBD1 (5 bases). V gave up 1 base and J gave up 6 bases, with 10 bases separating them. Germline V gives CDR1 SGHVS, CDR2 FNYEAQ. The CDR3 contains 14 residues.

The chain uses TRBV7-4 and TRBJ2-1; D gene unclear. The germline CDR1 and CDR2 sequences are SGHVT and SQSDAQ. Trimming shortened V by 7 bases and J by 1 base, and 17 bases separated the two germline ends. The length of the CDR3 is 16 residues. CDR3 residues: CASTLFGWSSYNEQFF. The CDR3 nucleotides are TGTGCCAGCACCCTTTTCGGCTGGAGTTCCTACAATGAGCAGTTCTTC.

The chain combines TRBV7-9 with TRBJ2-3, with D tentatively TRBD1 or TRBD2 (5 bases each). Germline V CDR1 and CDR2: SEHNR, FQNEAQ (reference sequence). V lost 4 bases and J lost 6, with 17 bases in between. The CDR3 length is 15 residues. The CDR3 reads CASSSLARDADTQYF. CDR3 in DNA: TGTGCCAGCAGCTCTCTTGCCAGGGACGCCGATACGCAGTATTTT.

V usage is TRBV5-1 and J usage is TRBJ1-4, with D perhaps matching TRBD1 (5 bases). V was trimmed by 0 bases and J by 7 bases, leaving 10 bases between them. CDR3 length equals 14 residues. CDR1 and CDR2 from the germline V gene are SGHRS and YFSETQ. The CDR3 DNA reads TGCGCCAGCAGCTTGGGACAGCTGGGTGAAAAACTGTTTTTT. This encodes CASSLGQLGEKLFF.

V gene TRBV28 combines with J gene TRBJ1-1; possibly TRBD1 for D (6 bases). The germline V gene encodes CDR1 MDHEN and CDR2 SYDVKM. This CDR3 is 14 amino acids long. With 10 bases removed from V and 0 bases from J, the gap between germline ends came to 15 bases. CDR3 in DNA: TGTGCCATTGGACAGCCAGGAATGAACACTGAAGCTTTCTTT. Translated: CAIGQPGMNTEAFF.

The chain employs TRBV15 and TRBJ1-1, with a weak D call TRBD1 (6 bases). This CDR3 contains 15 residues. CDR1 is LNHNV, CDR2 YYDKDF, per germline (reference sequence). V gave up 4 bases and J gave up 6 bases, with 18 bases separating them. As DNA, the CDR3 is TGTGCCACCAGCACTATACAGGGCGCAACACCTGAAGCTTTCTTT. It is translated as CATSTIQGATPEAFF. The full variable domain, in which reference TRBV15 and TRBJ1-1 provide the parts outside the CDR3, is DAMVIQNPRYQVTQFGKPVTLSCSQTLNHNVMYWYQQKSSQAPKLLFHYYDKDFNNEADTPDNFQSRRPNTSFCFLDIRSPGLGDTAMYLCATSTIQGATPEAFFGQGTRLTVV.

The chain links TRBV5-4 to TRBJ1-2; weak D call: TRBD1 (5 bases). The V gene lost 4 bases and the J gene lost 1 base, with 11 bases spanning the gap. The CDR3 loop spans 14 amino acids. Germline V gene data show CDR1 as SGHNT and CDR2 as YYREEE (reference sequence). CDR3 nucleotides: TGTGCCAGCAGCCCTGGGGGGGGTAACTATGGCTACACCTTC. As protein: CASSPGGGNYGYTF.

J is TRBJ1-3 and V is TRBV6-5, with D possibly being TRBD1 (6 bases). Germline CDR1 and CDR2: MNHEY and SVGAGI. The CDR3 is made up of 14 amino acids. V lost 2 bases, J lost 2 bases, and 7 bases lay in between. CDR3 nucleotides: TGTGCCAGCAGTTACCGACAGGCTGGAAACACCATATATTTT. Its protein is CASSYRQAGNTIYF.

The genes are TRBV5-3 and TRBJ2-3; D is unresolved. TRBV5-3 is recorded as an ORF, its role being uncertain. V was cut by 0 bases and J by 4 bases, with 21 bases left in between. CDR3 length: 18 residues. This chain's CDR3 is CARSLARKLTPEPDTQYF. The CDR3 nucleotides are TGTGCCAGAAGCTTGGCCAGGAAACTCACACCGGAGCCAGATACGCAGTATTTT.

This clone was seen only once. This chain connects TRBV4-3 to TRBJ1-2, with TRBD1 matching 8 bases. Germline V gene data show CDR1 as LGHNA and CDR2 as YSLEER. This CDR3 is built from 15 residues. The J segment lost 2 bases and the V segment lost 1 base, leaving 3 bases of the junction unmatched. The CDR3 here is CASSQVRQGNYGYTF. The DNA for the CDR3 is TGCGCCAGCAGCCAAGTCCGACAGGGGAACTATGGCTACACCTTC.

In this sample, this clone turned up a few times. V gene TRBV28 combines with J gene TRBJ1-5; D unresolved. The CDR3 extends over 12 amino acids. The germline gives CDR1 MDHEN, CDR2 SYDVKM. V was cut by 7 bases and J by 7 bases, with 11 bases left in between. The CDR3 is CASTFGDQPQHF. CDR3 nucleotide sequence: TGTGCCAGCACCTTCGGTGACCAGCCCCAGCATTTT.

The DNA for the CDR3 is TGTGCCAGCAGGGAGGACCCCTACAATGAGCAGTTCTTC. Translated, it gives CASREDPYNEQFF. V and J are TRBV6-6 and TRBJ2-1; D possibly corresponds to TRBD2 (5 bases). The germline V gene has CDR1 MNHNY and CDR2 SVGAGI (reference sequence). The V and J ends lost 6 bases and 2 bases respectively, with 8 bases between them. The CDR3 totals 13 residues.

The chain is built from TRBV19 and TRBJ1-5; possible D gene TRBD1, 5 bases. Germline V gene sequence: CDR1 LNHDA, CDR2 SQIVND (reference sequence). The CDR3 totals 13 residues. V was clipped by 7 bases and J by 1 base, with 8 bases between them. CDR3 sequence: CASIGASNQPQHF. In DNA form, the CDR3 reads TGTGCCAGTATAGGGGCCAGCAATCAGCCCCAGCATTTT.

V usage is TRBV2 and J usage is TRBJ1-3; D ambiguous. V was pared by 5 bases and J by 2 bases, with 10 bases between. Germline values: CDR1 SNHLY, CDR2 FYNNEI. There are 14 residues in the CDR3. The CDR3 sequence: CASSLSRAGNTIYF. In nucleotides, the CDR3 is TGTGCCAGCAGTCTCTCTCGGGCTGGAAACACCATATATTTT.

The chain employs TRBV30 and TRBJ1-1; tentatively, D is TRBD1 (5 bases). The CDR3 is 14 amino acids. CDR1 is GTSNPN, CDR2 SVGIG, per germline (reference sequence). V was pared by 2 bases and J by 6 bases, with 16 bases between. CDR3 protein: CAWSSMAGSAEAFF. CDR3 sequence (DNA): TGTGCCTGGAGTAGCATGGCAGGGTCGGCTGAAGCTTTCTTT.

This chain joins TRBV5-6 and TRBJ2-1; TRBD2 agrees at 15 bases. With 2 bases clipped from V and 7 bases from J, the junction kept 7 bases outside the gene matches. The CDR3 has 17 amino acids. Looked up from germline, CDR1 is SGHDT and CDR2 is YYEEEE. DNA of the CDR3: TGTGCCAGCAGCTTTGTGGGACTAGCGGGGGGTTTGAATGAGCAGTTCTTC. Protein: CASSFVGLAGGLNEQFF.

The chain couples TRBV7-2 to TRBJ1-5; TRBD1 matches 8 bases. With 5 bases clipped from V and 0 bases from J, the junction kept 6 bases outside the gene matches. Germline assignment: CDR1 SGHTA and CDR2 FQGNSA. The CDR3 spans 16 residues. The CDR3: CASSPQTGVSNQPQHF. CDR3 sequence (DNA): TGTGCCAGCAGCCCCCAGACAGGGGTTAGCAATCAGCCCCAGCATTTT. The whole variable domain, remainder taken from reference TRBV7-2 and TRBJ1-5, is GAGVSQSPSNKVTEKGKDVELRCDPISGHTALYWYRQSLGQGLEFLIYFQGNSAPDKSGLPSDRFSAERTGGSVSTLTIQRTQQEDSAVYLCASSPQTGVSNQPQHFGDGTRLSIL.

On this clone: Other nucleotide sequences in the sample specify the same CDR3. CDR3 region: CASSLDGTGEQYF. CDR3 coding DNA: TGTGCCAGCAGCTTGGACGGGACCGGCGAGCAGTACTTC. The chain employs TRBV5-4 and TRBJ2-7; either TRBD1 or TRBD2 may supply D (5 bases each). CDR1 SGHNT and CDR2 YYREEE come from the germline V gene (reference sequence). Trimming took 0 bases from V and 6 from J, leaving 10 bases between them. This CDR3 has 13 residues.

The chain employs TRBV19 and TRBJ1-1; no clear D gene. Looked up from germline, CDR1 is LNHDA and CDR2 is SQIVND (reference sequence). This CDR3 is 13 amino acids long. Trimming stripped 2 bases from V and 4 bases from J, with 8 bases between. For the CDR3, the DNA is TGTGCCAGTAGTATAATGGAGATCACTGAAGCTTTCTTT. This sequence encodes CASSIMEITEAFF.

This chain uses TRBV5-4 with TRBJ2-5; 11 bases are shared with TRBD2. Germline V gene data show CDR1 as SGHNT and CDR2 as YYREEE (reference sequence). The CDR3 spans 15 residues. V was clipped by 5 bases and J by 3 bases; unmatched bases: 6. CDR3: CASSLTSGVEETQYF. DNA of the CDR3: TGTGCCAGCAGTTTGACTAGCGGGGTCGAAGAGACCCAGTACTTC.

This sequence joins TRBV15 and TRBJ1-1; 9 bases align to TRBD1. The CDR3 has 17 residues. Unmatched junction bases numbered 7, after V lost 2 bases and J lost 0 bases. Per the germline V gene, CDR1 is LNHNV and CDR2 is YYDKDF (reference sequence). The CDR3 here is CATSRRRQGDLNTEAFF. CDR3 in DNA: TGTGCCACCAGCAGACGACGACAGGGGGACCTGAACACTGAAGCTTTCTTT. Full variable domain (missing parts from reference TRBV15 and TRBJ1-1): DAMVIQNPRYQVTQFGKPVTLSCSQTLNHNVMYWYQQKSSQAPKLLFHYYDKDFNNEADTPDNFQSRRPNTSFCFLDIRSPGLGDTAMYLCATSRRRQGDLNTEAFFGQGTRLTVV.

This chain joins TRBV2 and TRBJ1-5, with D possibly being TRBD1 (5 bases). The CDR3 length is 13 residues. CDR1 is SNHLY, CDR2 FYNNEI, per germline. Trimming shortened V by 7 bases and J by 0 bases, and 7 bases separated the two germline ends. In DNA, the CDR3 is TGTGCCAGCAAGGACAATAGCAATCAGCCCCAGCATTTT. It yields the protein CASKDNSNQPQHF.

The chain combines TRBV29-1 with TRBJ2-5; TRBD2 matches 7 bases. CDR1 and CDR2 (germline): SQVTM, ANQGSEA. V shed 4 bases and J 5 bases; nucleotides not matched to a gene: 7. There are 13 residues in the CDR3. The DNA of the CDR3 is TGCAGCGTTGGGGATTTGCGGGGGGAGACCCAGTACTTC. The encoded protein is CSVGDLRGETQYF.

The CDR3 reads CASSQVQGVNTEAFF. The CDR3 DNA follows: TGCGCCAGCAGCCAAGTTCAAGGGGTGAACACTGAAGCTTTCTTT. The J gene is TRBJ1-1, the V gene TRBV4-3; TRBD1 is a possible D gene (5 bases). The germline CDR1 and CDR2 sequences are LGHNA and YSLEER. V shed 1 base and J shed 0 bases, with 9 bases lying between them. This CDR3 comprises 15 residues.